This T cell receptor (beta chain) was retrieved from a study of blood T cell repertoires in COVID-19. Study as a whole: Samples representing acute and convalescent COVID-19 were sourced from the United States, Italy and Spain. PBMCs, B-cell-depleted T cells, or T cells provided the cDNA or gDNA that made up the material.

In the study's own analysis: Reference gene primer amplification yielded estimated nucleated cell counts. TCRdb's copy holds only in-frame clones and misses some; the assay was immunoSEQ multiplex PCR. That table gives V, J and clone size, and the DNA gave D and trimming. This sample has hundreds of thousands of clones; 75% to 90% occur once, and the top ten carry around 6.5%. This CDR3 is built from 16 residues. CDR1 SGHRS and CDR2 YFSETQ come from the germline V gene. Trimming shortened V by 4 bases and J by 1 base, and 14 bases separated the two germline ends. The sequencing input was peripheral blood. The receptor was derived from a man between 60 and 75 years old who had recovered from COVID-19. V is TRBV5-1 and J is TRBJ2-2; TRBD1 is a possible D gene (6 bases). CDR3 DNA: TGCGCCAGCAGCCCCTTTCCGGGACAGAACACCGGGGAGCTGTTTTTT. Translating gives CASSPFPGQNTGELFF.